The next 13 T cell receptor beta chains were all read from a single sample in a study of T-cell memory formation after mild COVID-19. TCRdb called the 5' RACE reads again in MiXCR, with one record for every CDR3 protein. The table includes roughly 120,000 distinct CDR3 sequences, roughly 20% detected once. Sequencing was done on a sample of PBMCs or a T cell subset sorted from them (not recorded which). These receptors originate from a man between 18 and 29 years old who had mild COVID-19 (a few samples of this study predate the infection). Cell type and time point are not known.

Only a few counts were recorded for this clonotype. The gene calls are TRBV20-1 and TRBJ1-2; no firm D call. Germline lookup yields CDR1 DFQATT and CDR2 SNEGSKA (reference sequence). V was shortened by 4 bases and J by 2 bases, with 11 bases between the two germline ends. CDR3 size: 13 residues. The CDR3 DNA follows: TGCAGTGCTACCTCACAATTAAACTATGGCTACACCTTC. Translation: CSATSQLNYGYTF.

The chain has TRBV6-2 or TRBV6-3 and TRBJ2-5; 7 bases match TRBD2. The V and J ends lost 5 bases and 1 base, in that order; junction bases with no gene match: 4. CDR3 length equals 14 residues. CDR1 and CDR2 from the germline V gene are MNHEY and SVGEGT. CDR3 coding DNA: TGTGCCAGCAGTCTGGGACTACTCCAAGAGACCCAGTACTTC. Translation: CASSLGLLQETQYF.

The V and J genes are TRBV4-1 and TRBJ1-1; a weak D match, TRBD1 (5 bases). V was shortened by 4 bases and J by 3 bases, with 24 bases between the two germline ends. CDR1 MGHRA and CDR2 YSYEKL come from the germline V gene. CDR3 length: 18 residues. This CDR3 reads CASSPPPRTGGWDTEAFF. Written as DNA, the CDR3 is TGCGCCAGCAGCCCCCCGCCCCGGACGGGGGGGTGGGACACTGAAGCTTTCTTT.

The rearrangement uses TRBV5-1 and TRBJ2-7; tentative D call: TRBD1 (8 bases). The length of the CDR3 is 18 residues. V was trimmed by 4 bases and J by 3 bases, leaving 26 bases between them. Germline values: CDR1 SGHRS, CDR2 YFSETQ. In DNA form, the CDR3 reads TGCGCCAGCAGCGCGAGGGGCCGGGGGGCAGGGACAGGCTACGAGCAGTACTTC. Translating gives CASSARGRGAGTGYEQYF.

This chain joins TRBV4-3 and TRBJ2-6; D remains ambiguous. V was trimmed by 0 bases and J by 4 bases, leaving 13 bases between them. The CDR3 covers 17 residues. The germline CDR1 and CDR2 sequences are LGHNA and YSLEER. The CDR3 region is CASSQDLKGSGANVLTF. CDR3 DNA sequence: TGCGCCAGCAGCCAAGATCTGAAAGGTTCCGGGGCCAACGTCCTGACTTTC.

The J gene is TRBJ2-5, the V gene TRBV10-3, with a tentative D call TRBD1 (5 bases). Trimming took 8 bases from V and 2 from J, leaving 18 bases between them. The CDR3 is made up of 15 amino acids. Germline V gene sequence: CDR1 ENHRY, CDR2 SYGVKD. CDR3 sequence: CAISGPDSAQETQYF. The CDR3 nucleotides are TGTGCCATCTCCGGGCCTGACAGTGCTCAAGAGACCCAGTACTTC.

A few counts support this clonotype. The V and J genes are TRBV6-1 and TRBJ2-3, with 9 bases lining up with TRBD2. The germline CDR1 and CDR2 sequences are MNHNS and SASEGT. This CDR3 spans 16 amino acids. Trimming cost V 0 bases and J 2 bases; bases outside gene matches: 3. The CDR3 loop is CASSEAGGGVTDTQYF. As DNA, the CDR3 is TGTGCCAGCAGTGAAGCCGGCGGGGGGGTCACAGATACGCAGTATTTT.

This clonotype turned up a few times. The rearrangement links TRBV11-2 to TRBJ1-4, with D unresolved. The CDR3 length is 13 residues. Germline V lookup: CDR1 SGHAT, CDR2 FQNNGV. Trimming stripped 1 base from V and 7 bases from J, with 7 bases between. This CDR3 is CASSLGGSEKLFF. The CDR3 bases are TGTGCCAGCAGCTTAGGAGGAAGTGAAAAACTGTTTTTT.

This clonotype was seen only a few times. This chain joins TRBV20-1 and TRBJ2-5, with D perhaps matching TRBD2 (7 bases). This CDR3 is built from 14 residues. Trimming left V 1 base short and J 5 bases short, with 14 bases between. Germline CDR1 DFQATT, CDR2 SNEGSKA (reference sequence). The CDR3 spells CSARAGGDQETQYF. DNA for the CDR3: TGCAGTGCTAGAGCGGGGGGCGATCAGGAGACCCAGTACTTC.

This clonotype has a handful of counts. The chain recombines TRBV12-3 or TRBV12-4 with TRBJ2-7; D perhaps matches TRBD1 (6 bases). V gave up 7 bases and J gave up 6 bases, with 22 bases separating them. This CDR3 region has 15 residues. In nucleotides, the CDR3 is TGTGCCAGCACCCCACACGACAGGAGTCATCGCGAGCAGTACTTC. Translation gives CASTPHDRSHREQYF.

The rearrangement uses TRBV5-1 and TRBJ2-3; D is unresolved. CDR3 length: 11 residues. The V end lost 4 bases, the J end lost 2 bases, and 2 bases lay between the germline ends. CDR1 SGHRS and CDR2 YFSETQ come from the germline V gene. The chain's CDR3 is CASSHTDTQYF. The CDR3 nucleotides read TGCGCCAGCAGCCACACAGATACGCAGTATTTT.

This clonotype has just a few counts. The CDR3 coding sequence is TGTGCCAGCAGCCAAGTACGGTCCTACGAGCAGTACTTC. It codes for CASSQVRSYEQYF. This chain uses TRBV4-2 with TRBJ2-7; D is undetermined. The V and J ends lost 1 base and 1 base respectively, with 5 bases between them. Germline CDR1 LGHNA, CDR2 YNFKEQ. The CDR3 loop spans 13 amino acids.

This clonotype was seen more than once but under ten times. This chain joins TRBV29-1 and TRBJ2-1; a possible D gene is TRBD1 (7 bases). Germline lookup yields CDR1 SQVTM and CDR2 ANQGSEA. V lost 4 bases to trimming and J lost 6 bases, with 13 bases between them. The CDR3 spans 13 residues. Here the CDR3 DNA reads TGCAGCGTTGCGGGGGACAGTTTCAATGAGCAGTTCTTC. It codes for CSVAGDSFNEQFF.